This T cell receptor beta chain was sequenced in a study of cytomegalovirus exposure and HLA in healthy donors (dated by TCRdb to between 2016 and 2019). At the level of the whole study: According to an earlier analysis of 450 to 650 of the donors, about 170 million T cells yielded 90 million to 130 million unique TCR beta sequences and around 280 Gb of sequence data. Approximately 300 gigabases of sequencing data and 70 million to 85 million unique TCR sequences were included in an early release covering about 600 HLA-typed donors. Among the approximately 430 genotyped donors, 81% belonged to the genetic ancestry cluster associated with self-reported Caucasian donors. The aim of the study was to test whether cataloging public T cell receptors could identify signatures of past pathogen exposure. The T cell repertoires of several hundred subjects were profiled by immunosequencing and related to cytomegalovirus serostatus. Along with the 666-subject first cohort, a separate validation cohort of over a hundred different subjects was used. The study combined high-throughput TCR immunosequencing, statistical association of individual TCRs with disease status, and machine learning to predict cytomegalovirus infection status. A later analysis re-examined previously published TCR beta repertoires from more than 650 donors and added high-resolution HLA genotyping to investigate patterns of TCR occurrence. Rather than using new phenotypic data, the later analysis identified candidate immune exposures from TCR beta sequences and from how often those sequences occurred across donors. To decide whether each TCR beta V gene segment behaved as functional or pseudogenic, an earlier analysis of approximately 590 of the donors relied on high-throughput TCR beta sequencing. Donor age, sex, ethnicity and CMV serostatus were compiled alongside the repertoire data. A later genetic analysis used genome-wide SNP genotypes for about three fifths of the 666 donors, treating that subset as a discovery cohort. All discovery cohort repertoires had been generated using a single sequencing platform. Class I and class II HLA loci were covered by the typing at four-digit resolution. Typing coverage varied by locus: roughly 620-640 donors for A, B, C, DRB1 and DQB1; approximately 500 for DQA1; around 570 for DPA1; fewer than 480 for DPB1. Four to six DR-DQ haplotypes were handled as single units for association and clustering because linkage in the cohort was strong. On average, roughly 200,000 unique TCR beta nucleotide sequences were sequenced per donor among a few hundred genotyped donors of the cohort, with about 17% of those sequences being non-productive.

The junction carries 16 bases between V and J, which are trimmed by 0 bases and 7 bases respectively. The CDR3 runs 16 amino acids, cysteine and phenylalanine included. The DNA shown is the 48-base CDR3, in frame from base 1. CDR1 and CDR2, per the germline V gene, are LGHNA and YNFKEQ. Paper-wide results and their limitations: Because some donors lacked HLA typing at each locus, the association tests relied only on the typed subset. Sequencing depth was assumed to be roughly uniform across donors in the presence/absence analyses, though that assumption may not hold. The classifier was reported to diagnose cytomegalovirus status with high specificity and sensitivity in both the original cohort and the validation cohort. The study listed 164 TCR beta chains as associated with cytomegalovirus. This cohort had only TCR beta chains sequenced, and the lack of alpha or paired-chain data limited which features could be detected. A cluster of highly shared sequence variants was judged likely to represent a technical artifact of the sequencing pipeline. When HLA alleles, especially DR and DQ, strongly co-occurred, attributing TCR associations to individual alleles was difficult. In a later genetic analysis, fewer N-insertions in productive TCRs were reported among donors in an Asian-associated ancestry cluster than the approximately 630-donor mean. Three of the identified cytomegalovirus-associated TCR beta chains were confirmed in vitro to be specific for cytomegalovirus antigens. Because counts were too low, fewer than 20 rarely observed V segments, including chromosome 9 orphons, were excluded from the earlier analysis of a few hundred of the donors. In a later analysis, most CMV-associated TCR beta chains were found to appear HLA-restricted, with HLA associations seemingly driven largely by CMV exposure. It was suggested by the authors that the approach could potentially be generalized to other disease states and immunological phenotypes. A further reported finding was that TCR beta sequences accurately predicted the HLA-A and HLA-B alleles for most subjects in the first cohort. Broadly in line with IMGT annotations, most TCR beta V segments showed up in productive rearrangements about 87% or about 30% of the time in an earlier analysis of under 700 of the donors. Immune exposure information for the cohort was limited to CMV serostatus. A later analysis associated some 17,000 TCR beta sequences with specific HLA alleles at a false discovery rate of 0.05. A later analysis found that TCR association rates varied across HLA loci, with DRB1 alleles showing the most associated TCRs and HLA-C alleles the fewest. In a later genetic analysis, a missense DCLRE1C variant was associated with V-gene and J-gene trimming of TCR beta chains, and the association was replicated in an independent cohort. While some public TCRs were present in many individuals, most TCR sequences turned up only very rarely across donors. Some IMGT-functional V segments, including TRBV6-2 and TRBV6-3, could not be told apart with the 87-base-pair reads, so those segments were excluded. A later analysis reported that several top co-occurrence clusters appeared linked to parvovirus B19, influenza, CMV and Epstein-Barr virus. A later analysis found that HLA-associated TCR beta chains were more clonally expanded and had lower generation probabilities than equally common non-associated chains. Correlated functional status among segregating V segments might reflect linkage disequilibrium, but an unknown experimental factor could not be ruled out.

The cohort was made up of approximately 670 healthy bone marrow donors. All cohort members were sampled while nominally healthy, although unrecorded immune exposures were likely present. The donor tested CMV seronegative, placing the donor among the 350 or so seronegative members of the cohort. Each donor provided a peripheral blood sample, and peripheral blood mononuclear cells were used for TCR beta sequencing. The Qiagen DNeasy Blood Extraction Kit was used to extract genomic DNA from the blood cell samples. The library was generated by the immunoSEQ multiplex PCR assay. For the multiplex PCR, a mixture combining 60 forward primers for TCR Vbeta segments and 13 reverse primers for TCR Jbeta segments was used. A multiplex PCR assay on genomic DNA amplified the CDR3 region of rearranged TCR beta genes. The amplified TCR beta libraries were sequenced on the Illumina HiSeq System as 87-base-pair reads. On the study's bioinformatics: In a later analysis, roughly 80 million unique TCR beta chains were counted across the roughly 610 repertoires, and around 10 million of these chains were shared by at least two donors. To remove PCR and sequencing errors, raw reads were error-corrected and collapsed into unique sequences using a nearest-neighbor algorithm that merged closely related sequences. To assign V, D and J gene segments, CDR3 sequences were aligned to IMGT reference sequences. For a sequence to be retained, a match of at least six nucleotides was required to both a V gene segment and a J gene segment. A rearrangement was called productive if the CDR3 had no stop codons and remained in frame with V and J, and every other rearrangement was called non-productive. Following IMGT convention, CDR3 was defined as the stretch from the second conserved V-encoded cysteine up to the conserved J-encoded phenylalanine. The earlier analysis of more than 450 of the donors excluded sequences that lacked an unambiguous match to a single V gene segment. In an earlier analysis of several hundred of the donors, a V segment was called functional when productive rearrangements were above 56.7%, and segregating when the standard deviation between donors exceeded 5%. A statistical classification framework was developed to diagnose cytomegalovirus status using the catalog of TCR beta chain sequences. V and J gene assignment, in a later analysis, came from comparing TCR nucleotide sequences with IMGT/GENE-DB human TR gene sequences. A later analysis assigned CDR3 sequences and most-parsimonious VDJ recombination scenarios with the TCRdist pipeline. A later analysis defined each TCR beta chain by its CDR3 amino acid sequence plus V-gene family, and excluded reads lacking a unique V-gene family. In a later analysis, a few hundred highly shared, low-generation-probability nucleotide sequences were removed to address suspected cross-contamination and a sequencing artifact. For each public chain, a later analysis derived a clonal expansion index from normalized ranks of inferred template counts within each repertoire. In a later analysis, generation probabilities were computed with a VDJ recombination model fitted to out-of-frame rearrangements, and the resulting probabilities were checked against IGoR. In a later analysis, hypergeometric tests were used to score TCR-TCR, TCR-HLA and TCR-CMV co-occurrence, with a repertoire-size bias correction applied to TCR pairs. False discovery rates were estimated in a later analysis by permuting HLA or CMV assignments 20 times. In a later analysis, co-occurring TCRs were grouped using DBSCAN, and TCRdist sequence similarity was added for clustering within HLA-allele-positive subsets. Co-occurrence clustering excluded repertoires with fewer than 30,000 or more than 120,000 public chains, plus five with anomalous nucleotide sharing. The source is immuneACCESS, and TCRdb retained only in-frame sequences with V and J called. Part of the clones is not carried over; for the studies checked, unresolved V genes explain less than half of this, and the remainder is unexplained. From that table come the V and J calls and clone size; the DNA was used to work out D and trimming. The sample's own table lists 120,000 to 150,000 clones. Together, the top ten hold 2% to 3% of the sample.

Comment on this clone: The specificity of this receptor is unknown.

The receptor was isolated from a man aged 35 to 55 in good health and CMV-seronegative. The chain is assembled from TRBV4-2 and TRBJ1-5; the D gene cannot be resolved reliably. Specimen: PBMCs. The DNA is TGTGCCAGCAGCCAAGATCATGGAGGGTCTAAACAGCCCCAGCATTTT. Protein translation: CASSQDHGGSKQPQHF.